This T cell receptor beta chain was identified during a study of Ad26.COV2.S vaccination and SARS-CoV-2 variants. Overall study results and limits: Whether participants received vaccine or placebo, their non-spike TCR breadth was similar.

Treatment here: 15 to 20 received Ad26.COV2.S at low or high dose, single or two shots; about five received placebo; per-sample allocation not given. Collection of the samples took place on day 63 after the first injection of vaccine or placebo. This CDR3 is built from 14 residues. Germline CDR1 MDHEN, CDR2 SYDVKM. V was pared by 7 bases and J by 7 bases, with 16 bases between. This clone was detected only a few times. The antigen is not known. Data came from immunoSEQ multiplex PCR; TCRdb stores just in-frame clones and leaves some out. The sample includes around 400,000 clones, approximately 83% seen only once; the top ten take almost 7.5%.

The chain carries TRBV28 and TRBJ1-4; no clear D gene. Sample: peripheral blood, taken in a trial of Ad26.COV2.S vaccine versus placebo. The clonotype comes from a person between 18 and 59 years old who received the Ad26.COV2.S COVID-19 vaccine or a placebo. The CDR3 here is CASMAGGPREKLFF. CDR3 nucleotide sequence: TGTGCCAGCATGGCGGGAGGCCCTCGTGAAAAACTGTTTTTT.